This T cell receptor beta chain was sequenced for a study of blood T cell repertoires in COVID-19. Assay: immunoSEQ multiplex PCR; the TCRdb copy retains only in-frame clones and omits some. The sample carries 200,000 to 300,000 clones, about 91% recorded once. The sequencing sample was made of peripheral blood. This sequence was found in a young adult with COVID-19, enrolled during active disease.

CDR3 sequence (DNA): TGTGCCAGCACCTACAGGGGGGACGAGCAGTACTTC. It translates to CASTYRGDEQYF. The rearrangement uses TRBV12-3 or TRBV12-4 and TRBJ2-7; 8 bases map to TRBD1. V gave up 7 bases and J gave up 5 bases; unmatched junction bases: 4. The CDR3 spans 12 residues.